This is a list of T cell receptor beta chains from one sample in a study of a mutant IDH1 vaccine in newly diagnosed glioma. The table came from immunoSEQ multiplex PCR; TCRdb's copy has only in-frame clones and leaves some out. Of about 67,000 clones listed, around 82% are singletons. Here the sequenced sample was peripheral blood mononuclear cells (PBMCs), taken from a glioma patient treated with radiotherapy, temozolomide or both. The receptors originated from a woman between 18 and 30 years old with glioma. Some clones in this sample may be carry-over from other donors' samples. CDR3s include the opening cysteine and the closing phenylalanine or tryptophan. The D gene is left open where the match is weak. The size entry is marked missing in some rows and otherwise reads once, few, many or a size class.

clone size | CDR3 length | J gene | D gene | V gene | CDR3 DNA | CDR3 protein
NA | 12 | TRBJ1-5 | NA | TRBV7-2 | TGTGCCAGCAGCGTCTACAATCAGCCCCAGCATTTT | CASSVYNQPQHF
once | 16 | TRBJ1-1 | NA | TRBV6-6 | TGTGCCAGCAGCGTTAGCCGAACACAGGGGAACACTGAAGCTTTCTTT | CASSVSRTQGNTEAFF
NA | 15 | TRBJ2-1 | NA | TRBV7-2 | TGTGCCAGCAGCCAAGGACTCCTGAGGGGGAATGAGCAGTTCTTC | CASSQGLLRGNEQFF
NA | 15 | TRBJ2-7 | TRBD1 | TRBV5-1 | TGCGCCAGCAGCCCGACCGGGACAGCGTCCTACGAGCAGTACTTC | CASSPTGTASYEQYF
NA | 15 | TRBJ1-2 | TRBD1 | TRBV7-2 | TGTGCCAGCAGCTTAGGCCCAGGGGGCGTCTATGGCTACACCTTC | CASSLGPGGVYGYTF
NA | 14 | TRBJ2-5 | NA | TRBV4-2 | TGTGCCAGCAGTCCAAAGTGGCGGGAAAGCACCCAGTACTTC | CASSPKWRESTQYF
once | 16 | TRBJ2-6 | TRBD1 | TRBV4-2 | TGTGCCAGCAGCCCGGGACAGGGCTCTGGGGCCAACGTCCTGACTTTC | CASSPGQGSGANVLTF
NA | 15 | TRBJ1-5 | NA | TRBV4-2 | TGTGCCAGCAGCCATCTCCGGGACAACAATCAGCCCCAGCATTTT | CASSHLRDNNQPQHF
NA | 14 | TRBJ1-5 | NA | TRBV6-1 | TGTGCCAGCAGTAATTCCGGGGGGGTTCAGCCCCAGCATTTT | CASSNSGGVQPQHF
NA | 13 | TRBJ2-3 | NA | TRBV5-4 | TGTGCCAGCAGCCTCGGCCGGGAGGATACGCAGTATTTT | CASSLGREDTQYF
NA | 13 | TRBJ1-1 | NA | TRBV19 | TGTGCCAGTAAGTTGACGGTGAACACTGAAGCTTTCTTT | CASKLTVNTEAFF
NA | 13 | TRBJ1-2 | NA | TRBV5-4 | TGTGCCAGCAGCTTAATAACGTCCTATGGCTACACCTTC | CASSLITSYGYTF
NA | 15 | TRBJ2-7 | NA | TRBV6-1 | TGTGCCAGCAGTGAATGGTGGAGGGCATCCTACGAGCAGTACTTC | CASSEWWRASYEQYF
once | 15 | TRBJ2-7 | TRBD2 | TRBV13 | TGTGCCAGCAGCTCGTGGACTAGCGGGCAGTACGAGCAGTACTTC | CASSSWTSGQYEQYF
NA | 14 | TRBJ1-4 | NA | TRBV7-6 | TGTGCCAGCAGCTTGGGACCTAATAATGAAAAACTGTTTTTT | CASSLGPNNEKLFF
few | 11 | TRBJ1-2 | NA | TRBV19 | TGTGCCACAACGGGGGGGGATGGCTACACCTTC | CATTGGDGYTF
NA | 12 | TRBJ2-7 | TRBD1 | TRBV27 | TGTGCCAGCACCATTACAGGGGTCGAGCAGTACTTC | CASTITGVEQYF
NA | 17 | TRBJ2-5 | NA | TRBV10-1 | TGCGCCAGCAGTGACCCGCGAGGGGCCGCTCCACAAGAGACCCAGTACTTC | CASSDPRGAAPQETQYF
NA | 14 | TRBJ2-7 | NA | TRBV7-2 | TGTGCCAGCAGCCCGACAGCTTACTCCTACGAGCAGTACTTC | CASSPTAYSYEQYF
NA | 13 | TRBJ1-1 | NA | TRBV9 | TGTGCCAGCAGCGTAGAACTGAACACTGAAGCTTTCTTT | CASSVELNTEAFF
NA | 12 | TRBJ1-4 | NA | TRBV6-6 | TGTGCCAGCAGTGGTATGCCTGAAAAACTGTTTTTT | CASSGMPEKLFF
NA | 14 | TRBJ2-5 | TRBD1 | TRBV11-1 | TGTGCCAGCAGCAACCGACAGGGGGGAGAGACCCAGTACTTC | CASSNRQGGETQYF
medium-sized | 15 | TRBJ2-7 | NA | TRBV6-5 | TGTGCCAGCAGCCCCGTCGACACCTACTCCTACGAGCAGTACTTC | CASSPVDTYSYEQYF
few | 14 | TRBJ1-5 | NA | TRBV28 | TGTGCCAGCAGTTTATATTTGTCAGGGCAGCCCCAGCATTTT | CASSLYLSGQPQHF
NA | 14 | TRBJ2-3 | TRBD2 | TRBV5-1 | TGCGCCAGCAGACCTAGCGGGAGCGTGGATACGCAGTATTTT | CASRPSGSVDTQYF
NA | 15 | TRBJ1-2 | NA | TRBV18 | TGTGCCAGCTCACTCCCGGGCAGTTCCGCATATGGCTACACCTTC | CASSLPGSSAYGYTF
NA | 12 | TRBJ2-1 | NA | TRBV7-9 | TGTGCCAGCAGCTTTTCCTACAATGAGCAGTTCTTC | CASSFSYNEQFF
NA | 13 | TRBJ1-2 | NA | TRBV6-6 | TGTGCCAGCAGTCCTGCAGGGGCGGGTGGCTACACCTTC | CASSPAGAGGYTF
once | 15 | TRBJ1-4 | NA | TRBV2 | TGTGCCAGCAGTGGCGGGACGGCCGTTAATGAAAAACTGTTTTTT | CASSGGTAVNEKLFF
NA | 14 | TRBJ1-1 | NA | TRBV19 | TGTGCCAGTAGTATAGTTACGTGGAACACTGAAGCTTTCTTT | CASSIVTWNTEAFF
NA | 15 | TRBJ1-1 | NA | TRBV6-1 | TGTGCCAGCAGTGGCGGCCCGGGGAGTCTCACTGAAGCTTTCTTT | CASSGGPGSLTEAFF
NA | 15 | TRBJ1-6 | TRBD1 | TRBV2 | TGTGCCAGCAGTGAATCGGGACAGGGAGGTTCACCCCTCCACTTT | CASSESGQGGSPLHF
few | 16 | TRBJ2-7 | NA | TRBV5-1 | TGCGCCAGCAGCCTGAGCGGGACAGGACCTTCCTACGAGCAGTACTTC | CASSLSGTGPSYEQYF
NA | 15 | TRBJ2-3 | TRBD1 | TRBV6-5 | TGTGCCAGCAGTTACTCGACAGGGCGCACAGATACGCAGTATTTT | CASSYSTGRTDTQYF
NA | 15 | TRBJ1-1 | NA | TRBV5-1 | TGCGCCAGCAGCTTGGGGTTGGGTTCGAACACTGAAGCTTTCTTT | CASSLGLGSNTEAFF
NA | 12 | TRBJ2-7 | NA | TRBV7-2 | TGTGCCAGCAGCAGCCGGGAGCTCGAGCAGTACTTC | CASSSRELEQYF
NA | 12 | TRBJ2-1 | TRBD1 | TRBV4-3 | TGCGCCAGCAGCCCAGGGGGTATTGAGCAGTTCTTC | CASSPGGIEQFF
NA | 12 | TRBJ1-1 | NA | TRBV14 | TGTGCCAGCAGCTTTGACACGGGCTTGGCTTTCTTT | CASSFDTGLAFF
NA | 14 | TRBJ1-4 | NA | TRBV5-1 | TGCGCCAGCAGCTCACAGGTCTCTAATGAAAAACTGTTTTTT | CASSSQVSNEKLFF
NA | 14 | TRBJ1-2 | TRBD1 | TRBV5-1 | TGCGCCAGCAGCTGGGGACAGGGGAGCGAGGGCTACACCTTC | CASSWGQGSEGYTF
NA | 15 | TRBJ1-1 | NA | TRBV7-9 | TGTGCCAGCAGCCATATCAGGGAACTGAACACTGAAGCTTTCTTT | CASSHIRELNTEAFF
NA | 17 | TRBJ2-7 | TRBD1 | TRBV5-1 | TGCGCCAGCAGCTCCGGACAGGGGACCTACTATTCCTACGAGCAGTACTTC | CASSSGQGTYYSYEQYF
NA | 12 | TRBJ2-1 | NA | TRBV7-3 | TGTGCCAGCAGCCGGCCAGACAATGAGCAGTTCTTC | CASSRPDNEQFF
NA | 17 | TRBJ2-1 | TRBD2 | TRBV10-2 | TGCGCCAGCAGTGAGTCCTTGTCGGGACTAGTATTCAATGAGCAGTTCTTC | CASSESLSGLVFNEQFF
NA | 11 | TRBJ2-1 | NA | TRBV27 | TGTGCCAGCGGGTTAGTTGATGAGCAGTTCTTC | CASGLVDEQFF
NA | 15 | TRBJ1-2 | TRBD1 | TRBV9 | TGTGCCAGCAGCGCCCGGGACAGCACTATCTATGGCTACACCTTC | CASSARDSTIYGYTF
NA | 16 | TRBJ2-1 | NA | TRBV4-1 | TGCGCCAGCAGCCAATTGGACATTCTCTCCTACAATGAGCAGTTCTTC | CASSQLDILSYNEQFF
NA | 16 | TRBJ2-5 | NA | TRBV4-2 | TGTGCCAGCAGCCAAGAGGAGAGGCGAAAAGGAGAGACCCAGTACTTC | CASSQEERRKGETQYF
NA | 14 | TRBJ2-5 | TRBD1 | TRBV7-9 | TGTGCCAGCAGGTCGACAGGGGGTGAAGAGACCCAGTACTTC | CASRSTGGEETQYF
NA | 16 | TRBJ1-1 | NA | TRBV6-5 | TGTGCCAGCAGTTACTTCTTCGGGGAGGCGAACACTGAAGCTTTCTTT | CASSYFFGEANTEAFF
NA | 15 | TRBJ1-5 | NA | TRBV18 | TGTGCCAGCTCACCAGGCGCGGATAGCAATCAGCCCCAGCATTTT | CASSPGADSNQPQHF